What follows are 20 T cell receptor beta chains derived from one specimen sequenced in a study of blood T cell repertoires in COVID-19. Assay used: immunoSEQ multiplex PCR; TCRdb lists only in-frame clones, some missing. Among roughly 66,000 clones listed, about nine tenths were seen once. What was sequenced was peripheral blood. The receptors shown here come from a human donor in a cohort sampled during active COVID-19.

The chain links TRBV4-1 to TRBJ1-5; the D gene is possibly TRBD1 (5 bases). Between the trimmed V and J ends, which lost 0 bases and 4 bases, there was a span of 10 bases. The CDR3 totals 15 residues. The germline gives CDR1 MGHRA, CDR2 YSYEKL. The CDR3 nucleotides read TGCGCCAGCAGCCAAGATCACGGGGGTAATCAGCCCCAGCATTTT. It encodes CASSQDHGGNQPQHF.

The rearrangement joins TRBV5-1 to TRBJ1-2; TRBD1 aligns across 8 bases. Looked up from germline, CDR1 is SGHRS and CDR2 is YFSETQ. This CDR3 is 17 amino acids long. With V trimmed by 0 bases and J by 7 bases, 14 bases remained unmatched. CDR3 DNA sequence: TGCGCCAGCAGCTTGGGTCCCATGGACAGGGCCAGTCGTGGCTACACCTTC. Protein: CASSLGPMDRASRGYTF.

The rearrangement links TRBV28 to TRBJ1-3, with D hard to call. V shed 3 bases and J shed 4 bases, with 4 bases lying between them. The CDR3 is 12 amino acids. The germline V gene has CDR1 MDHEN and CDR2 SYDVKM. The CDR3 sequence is CASSFVGNTIYF. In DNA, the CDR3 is TGTGCCAGCAGTTTCGTAGGAAACACCATATATTTT.

The CDR3 loop is CASSPQGPTEAFF. CDR3 nucleotide sequence: TGCGCCAGCAGCCCCCAGGGCCCCACTGAAGCTTTCTTT. The chain carries TRBV4-1 and TRBJ1-1, with D maybe TRBD1 (5 bases). V lost 4 bases, J lost 4 bases, and 10 bases lay in between. The V gene's germline CDR1 is MGHRA and CDR2 YSYEKL. CDR3 size: 13 residues.

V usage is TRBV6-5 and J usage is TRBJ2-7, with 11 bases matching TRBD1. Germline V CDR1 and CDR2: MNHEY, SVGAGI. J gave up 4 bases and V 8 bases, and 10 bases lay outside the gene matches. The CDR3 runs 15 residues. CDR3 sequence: CASQAGGTGGYEQYF. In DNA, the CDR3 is TGTGCCAGCCAGGCGGGGGGGACAGGGGGGTACGAGCAGTACTTC.

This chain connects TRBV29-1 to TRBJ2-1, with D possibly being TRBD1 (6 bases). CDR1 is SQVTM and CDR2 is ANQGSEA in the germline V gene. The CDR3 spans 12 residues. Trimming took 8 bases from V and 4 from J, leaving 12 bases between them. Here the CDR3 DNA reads TGCAGCCACAGGGTAGAATACAATGAGCAGTTCTTC. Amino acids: CSHRVEYNEQFF.

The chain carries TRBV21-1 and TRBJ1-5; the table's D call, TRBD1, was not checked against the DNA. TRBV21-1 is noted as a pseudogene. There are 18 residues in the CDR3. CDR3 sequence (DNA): TGTGCCAGCAGCCAATGCCGGGACAGACATCCAAGCAATCAGCCCCAGCATTTT. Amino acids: CASSQCRDRHPSNQPQHF.

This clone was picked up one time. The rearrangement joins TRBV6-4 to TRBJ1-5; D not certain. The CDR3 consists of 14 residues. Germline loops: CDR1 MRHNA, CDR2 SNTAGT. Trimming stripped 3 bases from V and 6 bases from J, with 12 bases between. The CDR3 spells CASSEVRGGQPQHF. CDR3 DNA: TGTGCCAGCAGTGAGGTCCGGGGAGGTCAGCCCCAGCATTTT.

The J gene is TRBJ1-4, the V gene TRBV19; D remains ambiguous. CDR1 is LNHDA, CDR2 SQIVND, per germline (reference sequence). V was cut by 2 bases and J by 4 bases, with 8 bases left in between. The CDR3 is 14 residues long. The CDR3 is CASSISQINEKLFF. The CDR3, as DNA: TGTGCCAGTAGTATATCTCAGATTAATGAAAAACTGTTTTTT.

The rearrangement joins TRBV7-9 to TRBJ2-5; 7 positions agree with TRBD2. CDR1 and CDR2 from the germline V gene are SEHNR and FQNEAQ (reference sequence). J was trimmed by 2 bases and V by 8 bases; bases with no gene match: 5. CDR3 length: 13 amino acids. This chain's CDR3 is CASLASGQETQYF. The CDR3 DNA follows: TGTGCCAGCCTAGCTAGCGGTCAAGAGACCCAGTACTTC.

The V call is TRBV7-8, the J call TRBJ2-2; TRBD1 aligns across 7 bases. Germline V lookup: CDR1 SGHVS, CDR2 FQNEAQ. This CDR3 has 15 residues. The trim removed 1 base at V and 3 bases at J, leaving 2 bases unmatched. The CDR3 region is CASSLGQGDTGELFF. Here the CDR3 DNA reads TGTGCCAGCAGCTTAGGACAGGGTGACACCGGGGAGCTGTTTTTT. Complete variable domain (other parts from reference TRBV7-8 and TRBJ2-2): GAGVSQSPRYKVAKRGQDVALRCDPISGHVSLFWYQQALGQGPEFLTYFQNEAQLDKSGLPSDRFFAERPEGSVSTLKIQRTQQEDSAVYLCASSLGQGDTGELFFGEGSRLTVL.

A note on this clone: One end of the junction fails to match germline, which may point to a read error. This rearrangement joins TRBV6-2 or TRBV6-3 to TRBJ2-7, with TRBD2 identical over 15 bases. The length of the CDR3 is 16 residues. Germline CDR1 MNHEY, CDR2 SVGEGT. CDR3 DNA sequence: TGTGCCAGCAGTTACTCCACAGGACTAGCGGGAGGGCCCTCGCACTTC. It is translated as CASSYSTGLAGGPSHF.

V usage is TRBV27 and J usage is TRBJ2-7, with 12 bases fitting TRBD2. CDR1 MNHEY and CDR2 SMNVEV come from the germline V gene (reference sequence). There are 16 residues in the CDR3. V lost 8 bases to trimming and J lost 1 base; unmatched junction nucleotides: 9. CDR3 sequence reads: CASGTPGLAGSYEQYF. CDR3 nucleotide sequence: TGTGCCAGCGGAACACCGGGACTAGCGGGTTCCTACGAGCAGTACTTC.

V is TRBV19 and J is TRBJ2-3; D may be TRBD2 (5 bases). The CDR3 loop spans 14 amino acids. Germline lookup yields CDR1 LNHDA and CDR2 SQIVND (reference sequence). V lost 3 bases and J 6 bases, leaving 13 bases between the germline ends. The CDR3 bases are TGTGCCAGTAGTATGGAGGCGCGCCAGGATACGCAGTATTTT. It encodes CASSMEARQDTQYF.

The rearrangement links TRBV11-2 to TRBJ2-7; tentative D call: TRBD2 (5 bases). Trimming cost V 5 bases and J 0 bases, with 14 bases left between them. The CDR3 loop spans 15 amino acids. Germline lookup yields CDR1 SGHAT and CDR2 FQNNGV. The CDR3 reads CASSPHLGSSYEQYF. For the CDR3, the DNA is TGTGCCAGCAGCCCCCACCTGGGGAGCTCCTACGAGCAGTACTTC.

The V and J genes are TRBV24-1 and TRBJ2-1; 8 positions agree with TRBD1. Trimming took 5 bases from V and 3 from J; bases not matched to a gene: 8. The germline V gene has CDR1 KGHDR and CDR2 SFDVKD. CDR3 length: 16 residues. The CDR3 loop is CATSAYRTGNYNEQFF. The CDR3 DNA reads TGTGCCACCAGTGCTTATCGGACAGGGAACTACAATGAGCAGTTCTTC.

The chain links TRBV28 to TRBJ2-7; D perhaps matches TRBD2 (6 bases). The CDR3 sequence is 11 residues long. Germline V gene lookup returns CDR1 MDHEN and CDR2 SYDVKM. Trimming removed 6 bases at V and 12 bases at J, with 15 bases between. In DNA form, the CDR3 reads TGTGCCAGCAGCACTCGACTAGGTTTGTACTTC. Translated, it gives CASSTRLGLYF.

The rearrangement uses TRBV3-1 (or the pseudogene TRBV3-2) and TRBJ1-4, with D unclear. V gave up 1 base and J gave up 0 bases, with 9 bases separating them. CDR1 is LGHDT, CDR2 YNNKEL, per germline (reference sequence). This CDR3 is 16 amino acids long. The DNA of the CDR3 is TGTGCCAGCAGCCAAGCCCCGGGAGCAACTAATGAAAAACTGTTTTTT. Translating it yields CASSQAPGATNEKLFF.

The CDR3 reads CAWSVQVNQPQHF. For the CDR3, the DNA is TGTGCCTGGAGTGTGCAGGTCAATCAGCCCCAGCATTTT. The V call is TRBV30, the J call TRBJ1-5; D is uncertain. Between the trimmed V and J ends, which lost 0 bases and 3 bases, there was a span of 6 bases. Per the germline V gene, CDR1 is GTSNPN and CDR2 is SVGIG (reference sequence). The CDR3 contains 13 residues.

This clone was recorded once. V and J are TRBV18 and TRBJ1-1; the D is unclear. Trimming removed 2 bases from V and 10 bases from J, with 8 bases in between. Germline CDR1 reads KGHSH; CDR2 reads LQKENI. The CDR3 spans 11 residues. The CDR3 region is CASSPSRGAFF. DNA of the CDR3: TGTGCCAGCTCACCAAGTCGGGGAGCTTTCTTT.